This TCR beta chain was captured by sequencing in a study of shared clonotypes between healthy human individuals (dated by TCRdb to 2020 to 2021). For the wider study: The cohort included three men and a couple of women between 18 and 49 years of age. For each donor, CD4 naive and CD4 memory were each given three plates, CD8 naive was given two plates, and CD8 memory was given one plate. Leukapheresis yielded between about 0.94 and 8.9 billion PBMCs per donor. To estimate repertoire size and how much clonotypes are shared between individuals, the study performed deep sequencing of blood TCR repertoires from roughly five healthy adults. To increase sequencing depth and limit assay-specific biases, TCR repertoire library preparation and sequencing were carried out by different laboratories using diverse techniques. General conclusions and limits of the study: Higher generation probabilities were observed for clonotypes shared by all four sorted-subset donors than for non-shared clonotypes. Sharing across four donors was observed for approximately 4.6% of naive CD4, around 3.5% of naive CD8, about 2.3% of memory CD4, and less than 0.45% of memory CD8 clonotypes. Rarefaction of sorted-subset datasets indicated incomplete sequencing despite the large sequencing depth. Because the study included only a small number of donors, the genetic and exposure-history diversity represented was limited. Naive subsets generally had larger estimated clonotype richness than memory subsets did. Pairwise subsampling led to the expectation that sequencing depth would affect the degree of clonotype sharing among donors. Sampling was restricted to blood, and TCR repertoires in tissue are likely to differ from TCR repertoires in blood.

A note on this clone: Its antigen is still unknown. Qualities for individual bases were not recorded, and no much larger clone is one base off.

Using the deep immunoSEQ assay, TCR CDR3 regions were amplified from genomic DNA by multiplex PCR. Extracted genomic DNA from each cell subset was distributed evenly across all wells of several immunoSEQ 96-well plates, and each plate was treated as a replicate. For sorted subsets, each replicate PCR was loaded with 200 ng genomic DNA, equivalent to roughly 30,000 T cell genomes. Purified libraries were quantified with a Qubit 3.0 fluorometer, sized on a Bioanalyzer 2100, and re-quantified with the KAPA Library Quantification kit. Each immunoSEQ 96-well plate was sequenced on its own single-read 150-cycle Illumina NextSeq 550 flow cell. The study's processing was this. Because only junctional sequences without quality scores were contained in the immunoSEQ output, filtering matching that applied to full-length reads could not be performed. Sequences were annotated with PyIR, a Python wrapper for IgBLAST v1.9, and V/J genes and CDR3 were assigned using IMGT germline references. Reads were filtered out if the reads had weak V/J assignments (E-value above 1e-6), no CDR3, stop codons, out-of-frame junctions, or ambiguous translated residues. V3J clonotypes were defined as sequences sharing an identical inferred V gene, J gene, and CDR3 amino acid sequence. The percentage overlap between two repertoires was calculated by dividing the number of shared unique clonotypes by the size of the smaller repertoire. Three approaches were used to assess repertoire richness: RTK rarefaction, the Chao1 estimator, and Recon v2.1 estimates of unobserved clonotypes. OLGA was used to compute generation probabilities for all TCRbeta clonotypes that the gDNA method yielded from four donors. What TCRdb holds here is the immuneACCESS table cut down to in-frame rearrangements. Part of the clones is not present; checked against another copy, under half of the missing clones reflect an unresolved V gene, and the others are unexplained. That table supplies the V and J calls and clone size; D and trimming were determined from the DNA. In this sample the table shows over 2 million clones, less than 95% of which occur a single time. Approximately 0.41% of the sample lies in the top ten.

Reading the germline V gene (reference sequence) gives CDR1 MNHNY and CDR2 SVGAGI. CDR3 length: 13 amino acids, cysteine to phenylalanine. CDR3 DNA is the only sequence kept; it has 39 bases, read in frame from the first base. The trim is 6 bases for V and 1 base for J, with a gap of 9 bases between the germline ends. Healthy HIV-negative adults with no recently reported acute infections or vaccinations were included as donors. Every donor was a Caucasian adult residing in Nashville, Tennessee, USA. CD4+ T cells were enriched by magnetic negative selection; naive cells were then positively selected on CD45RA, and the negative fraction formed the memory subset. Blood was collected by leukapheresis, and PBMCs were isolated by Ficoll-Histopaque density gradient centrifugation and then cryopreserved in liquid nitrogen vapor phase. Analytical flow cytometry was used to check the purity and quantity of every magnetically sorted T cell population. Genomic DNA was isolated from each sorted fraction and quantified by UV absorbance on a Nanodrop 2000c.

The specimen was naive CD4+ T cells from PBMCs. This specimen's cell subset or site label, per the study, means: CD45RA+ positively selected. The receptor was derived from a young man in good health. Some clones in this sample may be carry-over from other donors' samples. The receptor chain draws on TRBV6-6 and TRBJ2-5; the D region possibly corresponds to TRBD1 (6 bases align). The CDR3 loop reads CASSGQPQETQYF. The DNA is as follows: TGTGCCAGCAGCGGACAGCCCCAAGAGACCCAGTACTTC.